This T cell receptor beta chain was recovered during a study of control samples from healthy donors and cancer patients. The CDR3 is 12 residues long. Between the trimmed V and J ends, which lost 3 bases and 6 bases, there was a span of 6 bases. Germline V gives CDR1 MGHDK, CDR2 SYGVNS. Using immunoSEQ multiplex PCR, the repertoire was profiled, and TCRdb retains in-frame clones only, with some absent. The table records about 120,000 clones, about 87% of them present only once. This chain uses TRBV25-1 with TRBJ1-5; D is unresolved. The sequence was obtained from a middle-aged man in good health. Sequencing used blood. The CDR3 here is CASSDSGQPQHF. The CDR3 nucleotides are TGTGCCAGCAGTGATTCGGGTCAGCCCCAGCATTTT.